This T cell receptor (beta chain) was sequenced in a study of cytomegalovirus exposure and HLA in healthy donors. The CDR3 is 15 amino acids. Germline values: CDR1 LNHDA, CDR2 SQIVND (reference sequence). V gave up 5 bases and J gave up 4 bases; unmatched junction bases: 6. Researchers ran the PCR with 60 Vbeta and 13 Jbeta primers. The data were produced by immunoSEQ multiplex PCR, yet TCRdb's version contains in-frame clones alone and is incomplete. The sample consists of more than 90,000 clones, under 80% of them appearing once. As to this clone: What it recognizes is unknown.

Study-wide results and caveats: The sole available immune exposure information was CMV serostatus. In vitro testing confirmed a few CMV-associated chains as specific for CMV antigens. Later on, an analysis found that several of the most significant clusters appeared to be linked to common viral pathogens, which included parvovirus B19. Reportedly, fewer N-insertions than the approximately 690-donor mean appeared in an Asian-associated ancestry cluster in a later analysis.

This chain connects TRBV19 to TRBJ1-5, with 9 bases matching TRBD1. Sequenced material: PBMCs. The sequence was collected from a woman aged 45 to 65 in good health and CMV-seropositive. CDR3 in DNA: TGTGCCAGTAGTCCAGGGACAGGGATTAATCAGCCCCAGCATTTT. It specifies CASSPGTGINQPQHF.